The 27 T cell receptor beta chains listed next were all sequenced from one sample in a study of control samples from healthy donors and cancer patients. Data came from immunoSEQ multiplex PCR; TCRdb stores just in-frame clones and leaves some out. The data contain around 50,000 clones, about 86% of them singletons. Input material: PBMCs. These TCRs come from a woman between 45 and 60 years old with lung cancer.

The chain carries TRBV6-5 and TRBJ1-1, with 7 bases aligning to TRBD1. CDR1 and CDR2 (germline): MNHEY, SVGAGI. V shed 2 bases and J 5 bases; nucleotides not matched to a gene: 5. The CDR3 has 14 residues. CDR3 sequence (DNA): TGTGCCAGCAGTTACCGGGACAGATCGACTGAAGCTTTCTTT. Its protein is CASSYRDRSTEAFF.

The chain's CDR3 is CASSGGHEQYF. CDR3 coding DNA: TGTGCCAGCTCCGGGGGCCACGAGCAGTACTTC. The rearrangement uses TRBV18 and TRBJ2-7, with D perhaps assigned TRBD1 or TRBD2 (6 bases each). The germline V and J ends were trimmed by 6 bases and 5 bases, with 8 bases remaining between them. This CDR3 comprises 11 residues. Germline CDR1 and CDR2: KGHSH and LQKENI.

The V call is TRBV7-2, the J call TRBJ2-2; weak D call: TRBD2 (6 bases). Germline V gives CDR1 SGHTA, CDR2 FQGNSA. V lost 3 bases and J lost 1, with 12 bases in between. The CDR3 is 16 amino acids. The CDR3 DNA reads TGTGCCAGCAGCTTTACCGGGACTGAGAACACCGGGGAGCTGTTTTTT. Translated: CASSFTGTENTGELFF.

V is TRBV28 and J is TRBJ1-1; D is uncertain. The germline V gene encodes CDR1 MDHEN and CDR2 SYDVKM. This CDR3 comprises 16 residues. V shed 6 bases and J shed 0 bases, with 17 bases lying between them. The CDR3 protein is CASSERRQLVNTEAFF. CDR3 nucleotide sequence: TGTGCCAGCAGCGAAAGGAGGCAGCTAGTGAACACTGAAGCTTTCTTT.

This clone occurred once. The chain uses TRBV5-1 and TRBJ2-5, with unresolved D. The CDR3 length is 13 residues. The germline CDR1 and CDR2 sequences are SGHRS and YFSETQ. V lost 0 bases, J lost 2 bases, and 5 bases lay in between. CDR3 sequence reads: CASSLVGQETQYF. The CDR3 region has the DNA TGCGCCAGCAGCTTGGTGGGGCAAGAGACCCAGTACTTC.

The chain carries TRBV5-6 and TRBJ1-3; no firm D call. The CDR3 runs to 15 residues. Germline V gives CDR1 SGHDT, CDR2 YYEEEE. Trimming cost V 2 bases and J 0 bases, with 9 bases left between them. CDR3 sequence (DNA): TGTGCCAGCAGCTTTGTCGGGTTCTCTGGAAACACCATATATTTT. Protein product: CASSFVGFSGNTIYF.

The chain is built from TRBV19 and TRBJ2-7, with D maybe TRBD1 (6 bases). V was shortened by 7 bases and J by 0 bases, with 13 bases between the two germline ends. CDR1 and CDR2 (germline): LNHDA, SQIVND (reference sequence). There are 14 residues in the CDR3. The CDR3 sequence is CASTTTGLSYEQYF. CDR3 nucleotide sequence: TGTGCCAGTACCACGACAGGACTCTCCTACGAGCAGTACTTC.

This clone was detected a few times. The V gene is TRBV27, the J gene TRBJ2-5; D is unclear. The CDR3 extends over 13 amino acids. Trimming cost V 8 bases and J 1 base, with 11 bases left between them. In germline, CDR1 is MNHEY, CDR2 SMNVEV (reference sequence). The CDR3 nucleotides read TGTGCCAGCGGCTACAGTGGCCAAGAGACCCAGTACTTC. This encodes CASGYSGQETQYF.

The chain employs TRBV7-2 and TRBJ2-2; D is perhaps TRBD1 (6 bases). V was clipped by 3 bases and J by 7 bases, with 18 bases between them. The V gene's germline CDR1 is SGHTA and CDR2 FQGNSA. CDR3 length equals 16 residues. This CDR3 reads CASSFKQGLRNGELFF. CDR3 in DNA: TGTGCCAGCAGCTTCAAGCAGGGGTTAAGAAACGGGGAGCTGTTTTTT. The whole variable domain, remainder taken from reference TRBV7-2 and TRBJ2-2, is GAGVSQSPSNKVTEKGKDVELRCDPISGHTALYWYRQSLGQGLEFLIYFQGNSAPDKSGLPSDRFSAERTGGSVSTLTIQRTQQEDSAVYLCASSFKQGLRNGELFFGEGSRLTVL.

This clone was counted a single time. This chain joins TRBV6-5 and TRBJ1-1; D not certain. CDR1 is MNHEY, CDR2 SVGAGI, per germline. V gave up 7 bases and J gave up 3 bases, with 12 bases separating them. The CDR3 extends over 13 amino acids. CDR3 nucleotide sequence: TGTGCCAGCACCCTTGAAGGTTACACTGAAGCTTTCTTT. Its protein product is CASTLEGYTEAFF.

The chain combines TRBV6-6 with TRBJ1-2, with D hard to call. The CDR3 length is 17 residues. Germline CDR1 is MNHNY and CDR2 is SVGAGI (reference sequence). The V end was cut by 5 bases, the J end by 2 bases, with 21 bases between. The CDR3 loop reads CASSRRGYRDVNYGYTF. In nucleotides, the CDR3 is TGTGCCAGCAGTCGTCGGGGATATAGGGATGTAAACTATGGCTACACCTTC.

The chain recombines TRBV20-1 with TRBJ1-2; 7 bases are shared with TRBD1. Germline loops: CDR1 DFQATT, CDR2 SNEGSKA (reference sequence). CDR3 size: 11 residues. V trimming: 7 bases; J trimming: 3 bases; junction bases outside the gene matches: 2. CDR3 amino acids: CSVGTDYGYTF. The CDR3 DNA reads TGCAGTGTCGGGACAGACTATGGCTACACCTTC.

This chain links TRBV27 with TRBJ2-2, with D possibly being TRBD1 (6 bases). V was pared by 1 base and J by 5 bases, with 11 bases between. This CDR3 is 15 amino acids long. From germline, CDR1 is MNHEY and CDR2 SMNVEV (reference sequence). CDR3 region: CASSLYRGKTGELFF. CDR3 nucleotide sequence: TGTGCCAGCAGTTTATATAGGGGGAAGACCGGGGAGCTGTTTTTT.

The chain uses TRBV19 and TRBJ2-1; 7 nucleotides match TRBD2. J gave up 12 bases and V 7 bases, and 15 bases lay outside the gene matches. The CDR3 is 14 amino acids. Germline CDR1 and CDR2: LNHDA and SQIVND (reference sequence). The CDR3 DNA follows: TGTGCCAGTACCTCGATGGGAGGGAAGGGGAGGCAGTTCTTC. This codes for CASTSMGGKGRQFF.

The chain links TRBV3-1 (or the pseudogene TRBV3-2) to TRBJ2-7; D gene uncertain. The CDR3 spans 15 residues. V was trimmed by 0 bases and J by 1 base, leaving 10 bases between them. The V gene's germline CDR1 is LGHDT and CDR2 YNNKEL (reference sequence). The CDR3 sequence is CASSQEKNLSYEQYF. The CDR3 region has the DNA TGTGCCAGCAGCCAAGAAAAGAACTTATCCTACGAGCAGTACTTC.

The J gene is TRBJ1-2, the V gene TRBV5-5; D remains unclear. The germline gives CDR1 SGHKS, CDR2 YYEKEE (reference sequence). This CDR3 is 12 amino acids long. The V gene lost 4 bases and the J gene lost 3 bases, with 7 bases spanning the gap. CDR3 loop: CASSPPDYGYTF. In DNA, the CDR3 is TGTGCCAGCAGCCCGCCGGACTATGGCTACACCTTC.

V gene TRBV5-4 combines with J gene TRBJ2-7; 14 bases align to TRBD2. The CDR3 spans 16 residues. V shed 2 bases and J 1 base; nucleotides not matched to a gene: 2. Germline CDR1 is SGHNT and CDR2 is YYREEE (reference sequence). CDR3 amino acids: CASSLGLAGGSYEQYF. As DNA, the CDR3 is TGTGCCAGCAGCTTAGGACTAGCGGGGGGTTCCTACGAGCAGTACTTC.

The CDR3 protein is CASSPLLLGAGGHTGELFF. As DNA, the CDR3 is TGTGCCAGCAGCCCTCTTCTTCTCGGTGCGGGGGGTCACACCGGGGAGCTGTTTTTT. The V gene is TRBV7-6, the J gene TRBJ2-2; 8 bases map to TRBD2. The CDR3 sequence is 19 residues long. The V and J ends lost 5 bases and 3 bases, in that order; junction bases with no gene match: 17. Germline V CDR1 and CDR2: SGHVS, FNYEAQ.

V usage is TRBV7-6 and J usage is TRBJ1-3, with D unresolved. CDR1 and CDR2 (germline): SGHVS, FNYEAQ. The CDR3 loop spans 15 amino acids. Trimming pared 1 base from V and 2 bases from J, leaving 9 bases between. CDR3 amino acids: CASSLDWSPGNTIYF. The CDR3 DNA reads TGTGCCAGCAGCTTAGATTGGAGTCCTGGAAACACCATATATTTT.

The chain carries TRBV30 and TRBJ1-3; 7 bases align to TRBD1. The CDR3 loop spans 14 amino acids. V lost 4 bases and J lost 3; bases outside the gene matches: 6. Germline CDR1 and CDR2: GTSNPN and SVGIG (reference sequence). The CDR3 DNA is TGTGCCTGGACCTCGACAGGGAGTGGAAACACCATATATTTT. The encoded protein is CAWTSTGSGNTIYF.

The chain couples TRBV7-8 to TRBJ2-7; 12 bases line up with TRBD2. Germline values: CDR1 SGHVS, CDR2 FQNEAQ. V was clipped by 5 bases and J by 5 bases; unmatched bases: 7. CDR3 length: 15 amino acids. CDR3: CASSPAWTSGDEQYF. DNA of the CDR3: TGTGCCAGCAGCCCAGCATGGACTAGCGGGGACGAGCAGTACTTC.

The chain recombines TRBV28 with TRBJ1-3; 10 bases line up with TRBD1. J lost 11 bases, V lost 7 bases, and 5 bases had no gene match. Germline assignment: CDR1 MDHEN and CDR2 SYDVKM. CDR3 length: 12 amino acids. CDR3 DNA: TGTGCCAGCAACCGAGACAGGGGGCCCATATATTTT. It yields the protein CASNRDRGPIYF.

This chain links TRBV6-2 or TRBV6-3 with TRBJ1-1, with TRBD1 identical over 7 bases. The V gene end was trimmed by 2 bases and the J gene end by 0 bases; junction bases not matched to a gene: 6. The CDR3 is 16 residues long. The germline V gene has CDR1 MNHEY and CDR2 SVGEGT. The DNA of the CDR3 is TGTGCCAGCAGTTACCCGGGACAGAAATTGAACACTGAAGCTTTCTTT. Amino acids: CASSYPGQKLNTEAFF.

The rearrangement uses TRBV5-6 and TRBJ2-7; 10 bases match TRBD2. The ends lost 4 bases at V and 6 bases at J; junction bases unmatched: 4. Germline CDR1 SGHDT, CDR2 YYEEEE. The length of the CDR3 is 13 residues. CDR3 sequence (DNA): TGTGCCAGCAGCGGCGGGACTAGCGCCGAGCAGTACTTC. It translates to CASSGGTSAEQYF.

This clone was observed once. The rearrangement links TRBV20-1 to TRBJ1-1; D call uncertain. Trimming shortened V by 5 bases and J by 0 bases, and 4 bases separated the two germline ends. The V gene's germline CDR1 is DFQATT and CDR2 SNEGSKA (reference sequence). This CDR3 comprises 11 residues. The CDR3, as DNA: TGCAGTGCTGGCTTGAACACTGAAGCTTTCTTT. Encoded protein: CSAGLNTEAFF.

The V call is TRBV4-1, the J call TRBJ1-2, with D maybe TRBD1 (6 bases). In germline, CDR1 is MGHRA, CDR2 YSYEKL. V lost 4 bases, J lost 2 bases, and 20 bases lay in between. The CDR3 is 17 residues long. Written as DNA, the CDR3 is TGCGCCAGCAGCCCCCAAGAGGGGGGGGGCTCCAACTATGGCTACACCTTC. Translation gives CASSPQEGGGSNYGYTF.

J is TRBJ2-3 and V is TRBV10-1; 12 nucleotides align to TRBD2. The germline gives CDR1 WNHNN, CDR2 SYGVQD (reference sequence). The V segment lost 5 bases and the J segment 2 bases; nucleotides outside the gene matches: 2. The CDR3 has 15 amino acids. As DNA, the CDR3 is TGCGCCAGCAGTCGGACTAGCGGGGACACAGATACGCAGTATTTT. It translates to CASSRTSGDTDTQYF.